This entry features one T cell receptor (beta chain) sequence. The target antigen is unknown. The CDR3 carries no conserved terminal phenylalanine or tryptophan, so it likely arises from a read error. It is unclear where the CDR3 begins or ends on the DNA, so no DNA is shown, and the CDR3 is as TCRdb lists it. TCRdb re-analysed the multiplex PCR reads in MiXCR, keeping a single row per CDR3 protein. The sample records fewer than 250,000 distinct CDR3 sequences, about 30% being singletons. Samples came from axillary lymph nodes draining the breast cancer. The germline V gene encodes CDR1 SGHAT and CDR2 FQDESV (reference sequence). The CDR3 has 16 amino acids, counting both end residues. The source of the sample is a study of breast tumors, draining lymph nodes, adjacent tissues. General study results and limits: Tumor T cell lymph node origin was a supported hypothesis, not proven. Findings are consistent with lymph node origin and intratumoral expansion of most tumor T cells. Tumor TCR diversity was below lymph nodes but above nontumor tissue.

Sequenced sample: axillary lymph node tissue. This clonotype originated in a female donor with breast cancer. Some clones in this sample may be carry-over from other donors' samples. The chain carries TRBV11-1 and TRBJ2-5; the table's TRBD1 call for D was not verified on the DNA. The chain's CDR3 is CASSFPTGWLGYTFGS.